This record looks at one T cell receptor beta chain sequence and its context. No antigen is known for it. No base quality information exists; no much larger clone differs at one position. At the junction V is shortened by 9 bases and J by 0 bases, with 15 bases in between. In the germline V gene (reference sequence), CDR1 corresponds to LNHDA and CDR2 to SQIVND. Reading from cysteine to phenylalanine, the CDR3 counts 15 amino acids. Just the 45-base CDR3 DNA is kept, in frame starting at base 1. Healthy HIV-negative adults with no recently reported acute infections or vaccinations were included as donors. Only Caucasian adults living in Nashville, Tennessee, USA were represented among the donors. CD4+ T cells were enriched through magnetic negative selection, after which naive cells were positively selected on CD45RA and the remaining negative fraction served as the memory subset. Blood was obtained by leukapheresis, after which PBMCs were separated by Ficoll-Histopaque density gradient centrifugation and cryopreserved in liquid nitrogen vapor phase. Purity and quantity of every magnetically sorted T cell population were checked by analytical flow cytometry. Genomic DNA was isolated from every sorted fraction and measured by UV absorbance on a Nanodrop 2000c.

This sample was included in a study of shared clonotypes between healthy human individuals (dated by TCRdb to 2019 to 2021). Concerning the study at large: A few men and two women, aged 18 to 49 years, made up the cohort. To increase sequencing depth and limit assay-specific biases, different laboratories used diverse techniques to prepare libraries and sequence TCR repertoires. To estimate repertoire size and how much clonotypes are shared between individuals, the study performed deep sequencing of blood TCR repertoires from a few healthy adults. Leukapheresis yielded between about 0.94 and 8.9 billion PBMCs per donor. For each donor, three plates each were used for CD4 naive and CD4 memory, two plates were used for CD8 naive, and one plate was used for CD8 memory.

Using the deep immunoSEQ assay, TCR CDR3 regions were amplified from genomic DNA by multiplex PCR. Extracted genomic DNA from each cell subset was distributed evenly across all wells of several immunoSEQ 96-well plates, and each plate was treated as a replicate. For sorted subsets, 150 to 200 ng genomic DNA, equal to 30,000 or so T cell genomes, was loaded into each replicate PCR. Purified libraries were measured with a Qubit 3.0 fluorometer, size-checked on a Bioanalyzer 2100, and measured again with the KAPA Library Quantification kit. Every immunoSEQ 96-well plate was sequenced on a dedicated single-read 150-cycle Illumina NextSeq 550 flow cell. Per the authors' processing: Because the immunoSEQ output included only junctional sequences and no quality scores, the filtering could not be the same as the filtering used for full-length reads. To assign V/J genes and CDR3, sequences were annotated against IMGT germline references using PyIR, a Python wrapper for IgBLAST v1.9. Reads were removed for weak V/J assignments (E-value above 1e-6), missing CDR3, stop codons, out-of-frame junctions, or ambiguous translated residues. V3J clonotypes were defined by identical inferred V gene, J gene, and CDR3 amino acid sequence. The percentage overlap between two repertoires was calculated by dividing the number of shared unique clonotypes by the size of the smaller repertoire. Repertoire richness was assessed with RTK rarefaction, the Chao1 estimator, and Recon v2.1 estimates of unobserved clonotypes. For all TCRbeta clonotypes obtained by the gDNA method from a handful of donors, generation probabilities were computed with OLGA. TCRdb took over this immuneACCESS table, retaining in-frame rearrangements with V and J assigned. Such tables are incomplete; in checked studies, under half of the missing clones stem from an unresolved V gene, and the remainder is unexplained. V, J and clone size reflect that table, while D and trimming were determined from the DNA. Present in this sample are about 2.4 million clones, approximately 93% of which were seen just once. The leading ten clones occupy approximately 0.37% of the sample.

Here is what the overall study found, with its caveats: Incomplete sequencing was indicated by rarefaction of sorted-subset datasets, despite the large sequencing depth. Sampling was restricted to blood, and TCR repertoires in tissue are likely to differ from TCR repertoires in blood. Because the study included only a small number of donors, the genetic and exposure-history diversity represented was limited. Based on pairwise subsampling, the degree of clonotype sharing among donors was expected to be affected by sequencing depth. Roughly 5% of naive CD4, approximately 3.7% of naive CD8, about 2.4% of memory CD4, and 0.35% to 0.5% of memory CD8 clonotypes were shared across a few donors. Clonotypes shared by all four sorted-subset donors showed higher generation probabilities than non-shared clonotypes. Estimated clonotype richness was generally larger for naive than for memory subsets.

This TCR was recovered from a man younger than 35 in good health. Some clones in this sample may be carry-over from other donors' samples. Sequencing input: naive CD4+ T cells from PBMCs. Reading the label with the study, this specimen's cell subset or site is: CD45RA+ positively selected. Recombination joined TRBV19 with TRBJ2-4; the D gene assignment is ambiguous. For the CDR3, the sequence is CASTLGILAKNIQYF. The DNA sequence is as follows: TGTGCCAGCACATTGGGTATCCTAGCCAAAAACATTCAGTACTTC.